What follows are 18 T cell receptor beta chains derived from one specimen sequenced in a study of T cells after yellow fever vaccination. MiXCR, run by TCRdb on the 5' RACE reads, gives a single entry per CDR3 protein. The repertoire includes over 150,000 distinct CDR3 sequences, approximately 6.2% of them detected once, and about 2.7% sits in the top ten. Sample: CD4+ T cells sorted from PBMCs, taken on the day of the first yellow fever vaccination. These receptors all stem from a man in his late teens or twenties who received the YFV17D yellow fever vaccine.

This clonotype has at least ten counts. V is TRBV3-1 and J is TRBJ2-2; D may be TRBD2 (7 bases). Deletions cut 4 bases from V and 15 bases from J, with 15 bases between. Germline CDR1 and CDR2: LGHDT and YNNKEL (reference sequence). This CDR3 is 12 amino acids long. The CDR3 DNA follows: TGTGCCAGCAGCCCTCCGGGGGGCCCGGTGTTTTTT. Protein sequence: CASSPPGGPVFF.

In its sample, this clonotype was seen many times. The V and J genes are TRBV14 and TRBJ1-6; D is unresolved. The germline CDR1 and CDR2 sequences are SGHDN and FVKESK. The V and J ends lost 3 bases and 7 bases respectively, with 7 bases between them. The CDR3 length is 13 residues. The CDR3 nucleotides read TGTGCCAGCAGCCAGGGGTGGAATTCACCCCTCCACTTT. It translates to CASSQGWNSPLHF.

At least ten counts were recorded for this clonotype. The chain has TRBV12-3 or TRBV12-4 and TRBJ2-1; 9 bases are a match to TRBD2. This CDR3 has 15 residues. The ends lost 0 bases at V and 6 bases at J; junction bases unmatched: 3. CDR3 DNA: TGTGCCAGCAGTTTAGCTAGCGGGGGAAGCAATGAGCAGTTCTTC. Protein sequence: CASSLASGGSNEQFF.

The rearrangement uses TRBV10-3 and TRBJ1-5; D might be TRBD1 (5 bases). Trimming took off 1 base at V and 0 bases at J, with 13 bases between the two ends. The CDR3 length is 17 residues. Germline V CDR1 and CDR2: ENHRY, SYGVKD. DNA of the CDR3: TGTGCCATCAGTGAGTTAAAGTTGACAGATAGCAATCAGCCCCAGCATTTT. As protein: CAISELKLTDSNQPQHF.

In its sample, this clonotype was seen many times. The V and J genes are TRBV5-4 and TRBJ2-1; D is ambiguous. CDR3 size: 15 residues. Germline-derived CDR1 and CDR2 are SGHNT and YYREEE (reference sequence). Trimming took 4 bases from V and 0 from J, leaving 11 bases between them. The CDR3: CASSGATASYNEQFF. DNA of the CDR3: TGTGCCAGCAGCGGAGCGACGGCCTCCTACAATGAGCAGTTCTTC.

This clonotype has a count of ten or more. The V gene is TRBV20-1, the J gene TRBJ2-5; 7 bases align to TRBD2. J was trimmed by 2 bases and V by 3 bases; bases with no gene match: 0. The CDR3 is made up of 12 amino acids. Looked up from germline, CDR1 is DFQATT and CDR2 is SNEGSKA (reference sequence). CDR3: CSASSGQETQYF. CDR3 DNA sequence: TGCAGTGCTAGTAGCGGGCAAGAGACCCAGTACTTC.

This clonotype was counted only a few times. V and J are TRBV6-5 and TRBJ2-1, with 11 positions matching TRBD1. The CDR3 contains 16 residues. Trimming took 0 bases from V and 4 from J; bases not matched to a gene: 2. Germline V lookup: CDR1 MNHEY, CDR2 SVGAGI. The CDR3 sequence is CASSYSGTGGYNEQFF. The CDR3 bases are TGTGCCAGCAGTTACTCCGGGACAGGGGGTTACAATGAGCAGTTCTTC.

The V gene is TRBV7-9, the J gene TRBJ1-5, with 11 bases matching TRBD1. J gave up 2 bases and V 5 bases, and 8 bases lay outside the gene matches. Looked up from germline, CDR1 is SEHNR and CDR2 is FQNEAQ (reference sequence). The CDR3 runs to 17 residues. CDR3 region: CASSLGQGAGRNQPQHF. In DNA, the CDR3 is TGTGCCAGCAGCCTAGGACAGGGGGCTGGTCGCAATCAGCCCCAGCATTTT.

On this clonotype itself: A much bigger clone sits one base away, suggesting this may be a read error. This sequence joins TRBV6-2 or TRBV6-3 and TRBJ2-2; 9 bases line up with TRBD1. The germline V gene encodes CDR1 MNHEY and CDR2 SVGEGT. The CDR3 runs 14 residues. CDR3 in DNA: TGTGCCAGCAGGGGGACAGGGAACACCGAGGAGCTGTTTTTT. This codes for CASRGTGNTEELFF.

This clonotype was counted between two and nine times. This chain uses TRBV6-1 with TRBJ2-3, with TRBD2 identical over 7 bases. CDR3 length: 15 amino acids. The junction had 6 bases not matched to a gene; V was cut back by 6 bases and J by 0 bases. Germline V gene lookup returns CDR1 MNHNS and CDR2 SASEGT. For the CDR3, the DNA is TGTGCCAGCAGGAAAAGCGGGGACAGCACAGATACGCAGTATTTT. Protein sequence: CASRKSGDSTDTQYF.

Comment on this clonotype: The junction departs from the called germline gene at one end, perhaps through a read error. This rearrangement joins TRBV28 to TRBJ2-2; D remains unclear. The length of the CDR3 is 14 residues. Germline loops: CDR1 MDHEN, CDR2 SYDVKM. CDR3: CAMSSRRVCWELLF. DNA of the CDR3: TGTGCCATGAGCTCCCGGCGCGTCTGCTGGGAACTGCTTTTT.

This clonotype occurred many times. V gene TRBV7-3 combines with J gene TRBJ1-1; maybe TRBD1 (6 bases). The V and J ends lost 4 bases and 5 bases respectively, with 14 bases between them. The germline V gene encodes CDR1 SGHTA and CDR2 FQGTGA. The length of the CDR3 is 14 residues. CDR3 region: CASSSGAGRTEAFF. The CDR3, as DNA: TGTGCCAGCAGCTCGGGGGCGGGAAGGACTGAAGCTTTCTTT.

This clonotype was seen a handful of times. The chain has TRBV5-6 and TRBJ2-6; weak D call: TRBD2 (5 bases). The CDR3 has 15 amino acids. In germline, CDR1 is SGHDT, CDR2 YYEEEE. V lost 4 bases and J lost 4, with 12 bases in between. CDR3 in DNA: TGTGCCAGCAGCAGAACTAGAAGGGGGGCCAACGTCCTGACTTTC. It is translated as CASSRTRRGANVLTF.

This clonotype was picked up a small number of times. This chain links TRBV11-1 with TRBJ2-7; unclear D gene. The CDR3 has 13 residues. The germline CDR1 and CDR2 sequences are SGHAT and FQDESV (reference sequence). Trimming left V 3 bases short and J 2 bases short, with 8 bases between. The CDR3 protein is CASSLTVTYEQYF. The CDR3, as DNA: TGTGCCAGCAGCTTGACGGTGACCTACGAGCAGTACTTC. The full variable domain, completed using reference TRBV11-1 and TRBJ2-7, is EAEVAQSPRYKITEKSQAVAFWCDPISGHATLYWYRQILGQGPELLVQFQDESVVDDSQLPKDRFSAERLKGVDSTLKIQPAELGDSAMYLCASSLTVTYEQYFGPGTRLTVT.

V gene TRBV18 combines with J gene TRBJ2-5, with 9 positions matching TRBD2. The CDR3 is 16 amino acids. Unmatched junction bases numbered 8, after V lost 1 base and J lost 5 bases. Germline-derived CDR1 and CDR2 are KGHSH and LQKENI. The chain's CDR3 is CASSPRVAGEVETQYF. The CDR3 DNA follows: TGTGCCAGCTCACCACGCGTAGCGGGGGAGGTGGAGACCCAGTACTTC.

The chain is built from TRBV5-1 and TRBJ1-3; D is undetermined. Trimming cost V 1 base and J 2 bases, with 10 bases left between them. CDR3 size: 15 residues. Germline V lookup: CDR1 SGHRS, CDR2 YFSETQ. The CDR3, as DNA: TGCGCCAGCAGCTTGTCGGGTGGAACTGGAAACACCATATATTTT. Amino acid sequence: CASSLSGGTGNTIYF.

In its sample, this clonotype was seen a few times. The chain recombines TRBV12-3 or TRBV12-4 with TRBJ1-5; maybe TRBD1 (6 bases). V lost 7 bases and J lost 5, with 15 bases in between. The CDR3 has 14 residues. CDR3 DNA sequence: TGTGCCAGCACCCTGACGTGGGGGCATCAGCCCCAGCATTTT. Protein sequence: CASTLTWGHQPQHF.

This clonotype was observed at least ten times. The chain is built from TRBV6-2 or TRBV6-3 and TRBJ2-5; D call uncertain. CDR3 length: 12 residues. Trimming took 8 bases from V and 2 from J, leaving 9 bases between them. The V gene's germline CDR1 is MNHEY and CDR2 SVGEGT. The CDR3 protein is CASGHNQETQYF. CDR3 sequence (DNA): TGTGCCAGCGGTCATAATCAAGAGACCCAGTACTTC.